This TCR beta chain was recovered during a study of memory B cells and T cells in multiple sclerosis. Whole-study results and caveats: Normalization was needed because clone-set size differences affected shared clonotype counts.

A note on this clone: The antigen is undetermined.

V shed 0 bases and J 6 bases; nucleotides not matched to a gene: 9. The V gene's germline CDR1 is SGHTS and CDR2 YDEGEE. The CDR3 contains 16 residues. Method: immunoSEQ multiplex PCR; TCRdb's copy keeps in-frame clones and lacks some. The sample lists 12,000 or so clones, about 83% occurring once. Separate sequencing covered autoproliferating (CFSE-dim) and non-proliferating (CFSE-high) T cells from stimulus-free culture. Fewer than 55 million CFSE-labeled PBMCs were cultured less than nine days unstimulated, then replicate wells were pooled. What was sequenced was PBMCs from blood kept in culture. This sequence was found in a human donor with multiple sclerosis. The V gene is TRBV5-8, the J gene TRBJ1-2; 9 bases agree with TRBD1. CDR3 nucleotides: TGTGCCAGCAGCTTGGAGGATGACAGGGGGAGGGATGGCTACACCTTC. Encoded protein: CASSLEDDRGRDGYTF.